Sequencing of this T cell receptor beta chain was carried out in a study of blood T cell repertoires in COVID-19. Study summary: COVID-19 samples from acute and convalescent phases originated in the United States, Italy and Spain. Sources were T cells, B-cell-depleted T cells, or PBMCs; the material itself was cDNA or gDNA.

Per germline, CDR1 SGHNT and CDR2 YYREEE (reference sequence). The trim removed 0 bases at V and 3 bases at J, leaving 2 bases unmatched. The CDR3 is 14 residues long. Authors' processing steps: The authors estimated nucleated cell counts from reference gene primer amplification. TCRdb's table, derived via immunoSEQ multiplex PCR, lists solely in-frame clones and lacks some. V and J calls and clone size come straight from that table; D and trimming were deduced from the DNA. Seen here are around 25,000 clones, roughly 90% observed once, and the top ten hold about 15%. The sequence derives from a human donor with active COVID-19. The donor label of this sample is uncertain. The V call is TRBV5-4, the J call TRBJ2-5, with 7 bases that match TRBD2. Sequencing input: peripheral blood. CDR3 in amino acids: CASSLVREEETQYF. The CDR3 bases are TGTGCCAGCAGCTTGGTCCGGGAGGAAGAGACCCAGTACTTC.